The rows below give T cell receptor beta chains drawn from one sample of a study of Graves' ophthalmopathy and Graves' hyperthyroidism. TCRdb reprocessed the multiplex PCR reads with MiXCR, giving one entry per CDR3 protein. The sample has about 700,000 distinct CDR3 sequences; 40% are singletons. Sequenced sample: peripheral blood. Receptor source: an adult man with Graves' ophthalmopathy. The CDR3 runs from the conserved cysteine through the conserved F or W. The D gene is left open where the match is weak. Clone size appears in some rows only: once, few, many, or a class for an expanded clone.

J gene | D gene | CDR3 length | clone size | V gene | CDR3 DNA | CDR3 protein
TRBJ1-6 | . | 15 | . | TRBV20-1 | TGCAGTGCTAGGTTCGAGGGTTTGGGCAATTCACCCCTCCACTTT | CSARFEGLGNSPLHF
TRBJ1-4 | TRBD1 | 14 | . | TRBV12-3/TRBV12-4 | TGTGCCAGCAGCCAGACAGGGGAGGGTGAAAAACTGTTTTTT | CASSQTGEGEKLFF
TRBJ2-2 | TRBD2 | 14 | . | TRBV6-1 | TGTGCCAGCACCTGGCTAGCGGAAACCGGGGAGCTGTCTTGG | CASTWLAETGELSW
TRBJ2-7 | TRBD1 | 16 | . | TRBV7-9 | TGTGCCAGCAGCGTAAAGCGGGACAGGGCTTTATACGAGCAGTACTTC | CASSVKRDRALYEQYF
TRBJ1-5 | . | 15 | . | TRBV7-2 | TGTGCCAGCAGCGGGGCGGGGGTATTCGGTCAGCCCCAGCATTTT | CASSGAGVFGQPQHF
TRBJ1-5 | . | 15 | many | TRBV19 | TGTGCCAGTAGTATAGCGGCACTGGCGAATCAGCCCCAGCATTTT | CASSIAALANQPQHF
TRBJ1-6 | . | 15 | once | TRBV7-9 | TGTGCCAGCGAGATGGGGGGACAACATAATTCACCCCTCCACTTT | CASEMGGQHNSPLHF
TRBJ1-2 | TRBD1 | 13 | . | TRBV19 | TGTGCCAGTAGGACACAGGGGGCTAATGGCTACACCTTC | CASRTQGANGYTF
TRBJ2-7 | . | 13 | once | TRBV4-1 | TGCGCCAGCAGCCAGGGCAGGATGGACGAGCAGTACTTC | CASSQGRMDEQYF
TRBJ1-1 | . | 12 | few | TRBV7-9 | TGTGCCAGCAGTCTCGCGAGCACTGAAGCTTTCTTT | CASSLASTEAFF
TRBJ1-5 | . | 14 | many | TRBV7-9 | TGTGCCAGCAGCTTAGGACTCCCCAATCAGCCCCAGCATTTT | CASSLGLPNQPQHF
TRBJ2-7 | TRBD2 | 15 | . | TRBV7-9 | TGTGCCAGCAGCCACCGACTAGCGACAAGCTACGAGCAGTACTTC | CASSHRLATSYEQYF
TRBJ2-5 | TRBD2 | 18 | . | TRBV11-2 | TGTGCCAGCAGCCGCAGGAGTTTCCTAGCGGGGGGGCAAGAGACCCAGTACTTC | CASSRRSFLAGGQETQYF
TRBJ1-1 | . | 13 | . | TRBV20-1 | TGCAGTGCTATAAACAGGGTGAGCACTGAAGCTTTCTTT | CSAINRVSTEAFF
TRBJ1-4 | . | 14 | few | TRBV19 | TGTGCCAGTGCAACTACCCAGGGAAGTGAAAAACTGTTTTTT | CASATTQGSEKLFF
TRBJ2-5 | . | 17 | . | TRBV9 | TGTGCCAGCAGCCAAGATGGTAGGCGGAGATTGCAAGAGACCCAGTACTTC | CASSQDGRRRLQETQYF
TRBJ2-7 | . | 14 | . | TRBV7-9 | TGTGCCAGCAGCTTAAAGGGGGGACTCTACGAGCAGTACTTC | CASSLKGGLYEQYF
TRBJ2-5 | . | 15 | . | TRBV27 | TGTGTCAGCAGTTTCAGGGCAGGGGATCGAGAGACCCAGTACTTC | CVSSFRAGDRETQYF
TRBJ2-7 | . | 15 | few | TRBV6-2/TRBV6-3 | TGTGCCAGCAGTTACTCGCGAGACAGAACCTACGAGCAGTACTTC | CASSYSRDRTYEQYF
TRBJ1-2 | . | 13 | . | TRBV25-1 | TGCGCCAGCAGTGAAGCGGGCCTATATGGCCACACCTTC | CASSEAGLYGHTF
TRBJ2-7 | . | 17 | few | TRBV19 | TGTGCCAGTAGTCGTGGGCCCTCGGGCGCGAGCTCCTACGAGCAGTACTTC | CASSRGPSGASSYEQYF
TRBJ1-2 | TRBD1 | 13 | once | TRBV10-3 | TGTGCCATCGGCCGGGACAGCAACTATGGCTACACCTTC | CAIGRDSNYGYTF
TRBJ1-1 | . | 10 | few | TRBV29-1 | TGCAGCGTTGTTCAGGTGAAAGCTTTCTTT | CSVVQVKAFF
TRBJ1-4 | . | 13 | . | TRBV10-3 | TGTGCCAGCGGAAACAGTGATAATGAAAAACTGTTTTTT | CASGNSDNEKLFF
TRBJ1-6 | . | 14 | . | TRBV20-1 | TGCAGTGCTAGCCCCGGGACTAATAATTCACCCCTCCACTTT | CSASPGTNNSPLHF
TRBJ2-5 | . | 14 | . | TRBV19 | TGTGCCAGTAGTATCAGGGCGGTACAAGAGACCCAGTACTTC | CASSIRAVQETQYF
TRBJ1-1 | . | 14 | . | TRBV12-5 | TGTGCTAGTGGTTTAGATTACAGGAACACTGAAGCTTTCTTT | CASGLDYRNTEAFF
TRBJ2-7 | . | 16 | . | TRBV5-4 | TGTGCCAGCAGCTTGGATCGGCGAGGGGGGAGGGCAGGACAGTACTTC | CASSLDRRGGRAGQYF
TRBJ2-1 | TRBD1 | 14 | few | TRBV19 | TGTGCCACCTCAGGACAGGGGTTTATCAATGAGCAGTTCTTC | CATSGQGFINEQFF
TRBJ2-2 | TRBD1 | 15 | few | TRBV7-9 | TGTGCCAGCAGCTTAGACAGGGGGCCTGCCGGGGAGCTGTTTTTT | CASSLDRGPAGELFF
TRBJ2-5 | . | 11 | many | TRBV6-5 | TGTGCCAGCAGGGTAGGGGGGGGCCAGTACTTC | CASRVGGGQYF
TRBJ2-5 | TRBD1 | 15 | . | TRBV11-1 | TGTGCCAGCAGCCCTGGACAGGCGCCGGGGGAGACCCAGTACTTC | CASSPGQAPGETQYF
TRBJ2-7 | . | 13 | . | TRBV6-5 | TGTGCCAGCAGTGGTTGGGGTAACTACGAGCAGTACTTC | CASSGWGNYEQYF
TRBJ2-5 | TRBD2 | 16 | few | TRBV5-1 | TGCGCCAGCAGCCTACCACGAGTAGCGGGAACAGAGACCCAGTACTTC | CASSLPRVAGTETQYF
TRBJ2-5 | . | 14 | many | TRBV29-1 | TGCAGCGTTGACCCGGGGAGGATCCAAGAGACCCAGTACTTC | CSVDPGRIQETQYF
TRBJ1-6 | . | 13 | few | TRBV11-2 | TGTGCCAGCAGCTTACAGCCGACTGACCCCCTCCACTTT | CASSLQPTDPLHF
TRBJ2-5 | . | 11 | . | TRBV11-2 | TGTGCCAGCAGGACCTTAGAGACCCAGTACTTC | CASRTLETQYF
TRBJ1-2 | . | 12 | . | TRBV10-3 | TGTGCCAGCGGACAGATGGACTATGGCTACACCTTC | CASGQMDYGYTF
TRBJ2-7 | . | 15 | . | TRBV19 | TGTGCCAGTAGGACCGGAAGAGAGAATAGGTACGAGCAGTACTTC | CASRTGRENRYEQYF
TRBJ2-2 | TRBD1 | 12 | many | TRBV29-1 | TGCAGCGCGGACAGGGGACTAGGGGAGCTGTTTTTT | CSADRGLGELFF
TRBJ1-1 | TRBD1 | 16 | . | TRBV19 | TGTGCCAGTAGTTTGAACCGGGACAGGGATAACACTGAAGCTTTCTTT | CASSLNRDRDNTEAFF
TRBJ1-1 | TRBD1 | 14 | . | TRBV29-1 | TGCAGCGTTGTGAGGGACAGGGGGACCACTGAAGCTTTCTTT | CSVVRDRGTTEAFF
TRBJ2-2 | . | 15 | . | TRBV7-9 | TGTGCCAGCAGCTTAGAGGACAGAAACACCGGGGAGCTGTTTTTT | CASSLEDRNTGELFF
TRBJ1-2 | . | 10 | . | TRBV2 | TGTGCCAGCAGTGATTGGGGCTACACCTTC | CASSDWGYTF
TRBJ1-2 | . | 15 | . | TRBV24-1 | TGTGCCACCAGTGATACGGGGATCGCCTCCTATGGCTACACCTTC | CATSDTGIASYGYTF
TRBJ2-7 | TRBD1 | 14 | . | TRBV20-1 | TGCAGTGCTAGGGGGACAGGCATAAGCTACGAGCAGTACTTC | CSARGTGISYEQYF
TRBJ2-5 | TRBD2 | 13 | . | TRBV2 | TGTGCCAGCAGTGGGGGCGGGGGAGAGACCCAGTACTTC | CASSGGGGETQYF
TRBJ2-3 | . | 14 | once | TRBV7-8 | TGTGCCAGCAGCTTAGGAGGGGCTCTTAATACGCAGTATTTT | CASSLGGALNTQYF
TRBJ2-7 | TRBD1 | 15 | medium-sized | TRBV24-1 | TGTGCCACCAGTGACTGGGACAGCCCTTCCTACGAGCAGTACTTC | CATSDWDSPSYEQYF
TRBJ2-2 | . | 18 | few | TRBV7-8 | TGTGCCAGCAGCTTGCGACTACCCGGGACACTGAACACCGGGGAGCTGTTTTTT | CASSLRLPGTLNTGELFF
TRBJ1-1 | . | 13 | once | TRBV5-1 | TGCGCCAGCAGCTCCGGGCCGCGGGCTGAAGCTTTCTTT | CASSSGPRAEAFF
TRBJ2-2 | TRBD1 | 15 | many | TRBV29-1 | TGCAGCGTTGCTGTCCAGGGGGCGTCAAGCGGGGAGCTGTTTTTT | CSVAVQGASSGELFF
TRBJ1-1 | TRBD1 | 14 | few | TRBV7-2 | TGTGCCAGCAGCTTCGACAGGGTTTGGGCTGAAGCTTTCTTT | CASSFDRVWAEAFF
TRBJ2-2 | TRBD1 | 15 | . | TRBV7-2 | TGTGCCAGCAGCTCCTCCGGGACAGGTTTCGGGGAGCTGTTTTTT | CASSSSGTGFGELFF